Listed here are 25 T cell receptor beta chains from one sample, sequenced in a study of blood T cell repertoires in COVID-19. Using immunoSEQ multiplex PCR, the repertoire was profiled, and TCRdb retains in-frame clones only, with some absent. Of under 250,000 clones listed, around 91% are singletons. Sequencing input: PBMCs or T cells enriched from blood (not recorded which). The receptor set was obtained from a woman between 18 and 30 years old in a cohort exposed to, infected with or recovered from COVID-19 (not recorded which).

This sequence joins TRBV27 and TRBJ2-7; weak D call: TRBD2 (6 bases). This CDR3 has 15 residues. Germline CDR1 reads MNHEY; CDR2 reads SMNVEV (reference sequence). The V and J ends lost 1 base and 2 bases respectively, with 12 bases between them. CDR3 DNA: TGTGCCAGCAGTTTATTTGGCGGGACTCCCTACGAGCAGTACTTC. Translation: CASSLFGGTPYEQYF.

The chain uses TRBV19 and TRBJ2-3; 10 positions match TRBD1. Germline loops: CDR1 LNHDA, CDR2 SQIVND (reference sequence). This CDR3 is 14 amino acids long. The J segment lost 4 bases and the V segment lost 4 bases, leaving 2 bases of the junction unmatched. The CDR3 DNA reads TGTGCCAGTAGTAATGGACAGGGGGCAGATACGCAGTATTTT. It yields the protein CASSNGQGADTQYF.

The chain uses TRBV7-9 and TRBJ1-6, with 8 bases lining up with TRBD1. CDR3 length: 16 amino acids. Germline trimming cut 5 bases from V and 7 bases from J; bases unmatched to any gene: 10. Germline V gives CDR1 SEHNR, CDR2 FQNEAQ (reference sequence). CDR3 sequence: CASSARSRGQNSPLHF. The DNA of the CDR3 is TGTGCCAGCAGCGCCCGTTCCAGGGGGCAAAATTCACCCCTCCACTTT.

As DNA, the CDR3 is TGTGCCACCACCGATCGGAGGTTAGGGCAGCCCCAGCATTTT. Residues: CATTDRRLGQPQHF. The chain recombines TRBV24-1 with TRBJ1-5; D gene ambiguous. The germline CDR1 and CDR2 sequences are KGHDR and SFDVKD. The V end was cut by 8 bases, the J end by 7 bases, with 17 bases between. There are 14 residues in the CDR3.

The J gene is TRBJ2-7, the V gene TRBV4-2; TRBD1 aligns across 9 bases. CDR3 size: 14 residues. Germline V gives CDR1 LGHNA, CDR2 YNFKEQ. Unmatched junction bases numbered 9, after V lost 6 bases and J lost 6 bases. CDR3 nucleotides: TGTGCCAGCAGTCGAGGACAGGGGACGGGCGAGCAGTACTTC. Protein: CASSRGQGTGEQYF.

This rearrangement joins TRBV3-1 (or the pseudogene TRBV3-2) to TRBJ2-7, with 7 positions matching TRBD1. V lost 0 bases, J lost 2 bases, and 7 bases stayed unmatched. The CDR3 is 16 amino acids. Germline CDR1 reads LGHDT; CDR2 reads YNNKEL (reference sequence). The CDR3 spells CASSQDSGQATYEQYF. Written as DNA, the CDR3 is TGTGCCAGCAGCCAAGACTCAGGACAGGCTACCTACGAGCAGTACTTC.

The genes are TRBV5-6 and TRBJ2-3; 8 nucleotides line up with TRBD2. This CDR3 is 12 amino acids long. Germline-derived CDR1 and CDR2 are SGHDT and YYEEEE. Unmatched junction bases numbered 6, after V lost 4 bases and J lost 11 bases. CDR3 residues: CASSRRGGMQYF. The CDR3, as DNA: TGTGCCAGCAGCCGCCGGGGGGGTATGCAGTATTTT.

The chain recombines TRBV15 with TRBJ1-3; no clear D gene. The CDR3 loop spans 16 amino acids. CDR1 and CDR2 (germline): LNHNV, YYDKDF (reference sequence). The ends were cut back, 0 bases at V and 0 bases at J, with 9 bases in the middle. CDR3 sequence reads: CATSRDQRFSGNTIYF. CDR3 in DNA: TGTGCCACCAGCAGAGATCAGAGGTTCTCTGGAAACACCATATATTTT.

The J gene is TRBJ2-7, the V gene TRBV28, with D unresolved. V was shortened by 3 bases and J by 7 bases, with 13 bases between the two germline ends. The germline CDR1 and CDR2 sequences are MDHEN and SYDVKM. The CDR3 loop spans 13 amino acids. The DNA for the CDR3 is TGTGCCAGCAGTTTGTTTCAAACTGGTGAGCAGTACTTC. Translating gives CASSLFQTGEQYF.

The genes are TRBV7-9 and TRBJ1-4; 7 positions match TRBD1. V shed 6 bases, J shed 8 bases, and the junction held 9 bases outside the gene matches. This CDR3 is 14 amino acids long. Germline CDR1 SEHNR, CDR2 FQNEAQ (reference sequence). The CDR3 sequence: CASRRRTGGEKLFF. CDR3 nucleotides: TGTGCCAGCAGGCGAAGGACAGGAGGAGAAAAACTGTTTTTT.

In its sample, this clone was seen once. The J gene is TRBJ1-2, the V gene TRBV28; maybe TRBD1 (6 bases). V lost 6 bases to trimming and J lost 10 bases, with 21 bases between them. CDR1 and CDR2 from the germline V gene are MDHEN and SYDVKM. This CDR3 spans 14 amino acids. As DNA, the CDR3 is TGTGCCAGCAGAAATACTCCCCGGGACATCGACTACACCTTC. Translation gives CASRNTPRDIDYTF.

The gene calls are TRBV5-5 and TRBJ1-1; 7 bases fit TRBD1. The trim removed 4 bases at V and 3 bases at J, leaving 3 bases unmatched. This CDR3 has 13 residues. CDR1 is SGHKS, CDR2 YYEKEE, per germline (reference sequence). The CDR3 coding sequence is TGTGCCAGCAGCAAACAGGGGTACACTGAAGCTTTCTTT. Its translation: CASSKQGYTEAFF.

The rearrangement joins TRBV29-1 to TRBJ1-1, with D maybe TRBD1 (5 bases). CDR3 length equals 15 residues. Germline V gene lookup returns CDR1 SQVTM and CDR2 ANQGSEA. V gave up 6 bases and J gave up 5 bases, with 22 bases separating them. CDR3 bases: TGCAGCGTCCGGACAAGCAACGATCCAAATACTGAAGCTTTCTTT. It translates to CSVRTSNDPNTEAFF.

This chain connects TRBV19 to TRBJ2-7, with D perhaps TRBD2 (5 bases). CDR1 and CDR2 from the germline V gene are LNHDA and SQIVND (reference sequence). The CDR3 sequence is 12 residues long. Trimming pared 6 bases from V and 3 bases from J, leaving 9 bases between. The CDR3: CASRDSLYEQYF. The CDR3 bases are TGTGCCAGTAGGGACTCCCTCTACGAGCAGTACTTC.

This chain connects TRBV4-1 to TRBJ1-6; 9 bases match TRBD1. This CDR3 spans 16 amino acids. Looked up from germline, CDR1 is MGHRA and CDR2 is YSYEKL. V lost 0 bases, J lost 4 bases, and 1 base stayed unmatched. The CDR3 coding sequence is TGCGCCAGCAGCCAAGACGACAGGGGGTATAATTCACCCCTCCACTTT. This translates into CASSQDDRGYNSPLHF.

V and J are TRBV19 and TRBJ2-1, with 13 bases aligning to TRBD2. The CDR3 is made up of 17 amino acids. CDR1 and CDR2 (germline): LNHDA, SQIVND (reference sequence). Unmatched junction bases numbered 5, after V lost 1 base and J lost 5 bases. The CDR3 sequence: CASSIGGGLAGNNEQFF. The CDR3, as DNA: TGTGCCAGTAGTATAGGGGGGGGACTAGCGGGAAACAATGAGCAGTTCTTC.

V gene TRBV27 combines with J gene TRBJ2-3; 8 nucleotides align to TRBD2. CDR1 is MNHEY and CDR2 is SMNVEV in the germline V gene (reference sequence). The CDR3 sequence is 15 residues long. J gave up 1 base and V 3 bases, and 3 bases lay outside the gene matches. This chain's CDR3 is CASSLSGGGTDTQYF. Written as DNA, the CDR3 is TGTGCCAGCAGTTTGTCCGGGGGGGGCACAGATACGCAGTATTTT.

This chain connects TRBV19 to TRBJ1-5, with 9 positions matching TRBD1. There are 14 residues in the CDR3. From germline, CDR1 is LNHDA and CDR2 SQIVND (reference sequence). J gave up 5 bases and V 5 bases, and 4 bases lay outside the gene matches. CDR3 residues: CASSPTGGDQPQHF. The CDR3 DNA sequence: TGTGCCAGTAGTCCTACAGGGGGCGATCAGCCCCAGCATTTT.

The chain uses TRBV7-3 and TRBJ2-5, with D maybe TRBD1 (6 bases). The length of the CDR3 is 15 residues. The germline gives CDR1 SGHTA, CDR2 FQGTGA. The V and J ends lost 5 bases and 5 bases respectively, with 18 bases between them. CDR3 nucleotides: TGTGCCAGCAGCCAGGGGAGTGGGGGTTCGGAGACCCAGTACTTC. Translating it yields CASSQGSGGSETQYF.

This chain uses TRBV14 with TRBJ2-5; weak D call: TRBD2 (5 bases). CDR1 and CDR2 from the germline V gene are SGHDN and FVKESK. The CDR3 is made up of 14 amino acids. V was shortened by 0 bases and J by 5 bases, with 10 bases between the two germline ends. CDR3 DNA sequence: TGTGCCAGCAGCCAAGATCTAGGCGGGGAGACCCAGTACTTC. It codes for CASSQDLGGETQYF.

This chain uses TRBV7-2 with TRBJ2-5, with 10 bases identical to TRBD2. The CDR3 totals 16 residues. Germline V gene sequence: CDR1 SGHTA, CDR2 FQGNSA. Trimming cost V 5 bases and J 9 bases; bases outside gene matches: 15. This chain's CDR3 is CASSPRTSGGPLAQYF. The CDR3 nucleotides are TGTGCCAGCAGCCCAAGGACTAGCGGAGGACCCCTGGCCCAGTACTTC.

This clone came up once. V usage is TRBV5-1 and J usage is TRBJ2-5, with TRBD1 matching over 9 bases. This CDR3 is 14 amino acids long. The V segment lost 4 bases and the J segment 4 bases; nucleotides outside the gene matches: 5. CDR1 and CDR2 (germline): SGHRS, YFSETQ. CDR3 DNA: TGCGCCAGCAGCCCGGGACAGGGAGGAGAGACCCAGTACTTC. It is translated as CASSPGQGGETQYF.

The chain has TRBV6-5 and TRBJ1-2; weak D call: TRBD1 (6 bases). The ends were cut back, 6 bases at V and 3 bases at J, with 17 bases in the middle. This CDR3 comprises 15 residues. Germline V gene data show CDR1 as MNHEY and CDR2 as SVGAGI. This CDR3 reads CASRLPQGSDYGYTF. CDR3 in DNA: TGTGCCAGCAGACTTCCACAGGGATCGGACTATGGCTACACCTTC.

CDR3 in amino acids: CASSIQGNQPQHF. CDR3 in DNA: TGTGCCAGCAGTATACAGGGCAATCAGCCCCAGCATTTT. The rearrangement joins TRBV6-5 to TRBJ1-5, with a tentative D call TRBD1 (5 bases). Deletions cut 5 bases from V and 2 bases from J, with 7 bases between. The CDR3 totals 13 residues. Germline V gives CDR1 MNHEY, CDR2 SVGAGI.

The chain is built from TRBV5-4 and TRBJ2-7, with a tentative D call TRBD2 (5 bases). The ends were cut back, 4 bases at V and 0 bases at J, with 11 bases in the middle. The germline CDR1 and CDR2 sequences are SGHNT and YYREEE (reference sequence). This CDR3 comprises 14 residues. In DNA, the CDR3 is TGTGCCAGCAGCCAGCCGGGGAGCTCCTACGAGCAGTACTTC. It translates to CASSQPGSSYEQYF. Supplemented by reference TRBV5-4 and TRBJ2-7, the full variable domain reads ETGVTQSPTHLIKTRGQQVTLRCSSQSGHNTVSWYQQALGQGPQFIFQYYREEENGRGNFPPRFSGLQFPNYSSELNVNALELDDSALYLCASSQPGSSYEQYFGPGTRLTVT.